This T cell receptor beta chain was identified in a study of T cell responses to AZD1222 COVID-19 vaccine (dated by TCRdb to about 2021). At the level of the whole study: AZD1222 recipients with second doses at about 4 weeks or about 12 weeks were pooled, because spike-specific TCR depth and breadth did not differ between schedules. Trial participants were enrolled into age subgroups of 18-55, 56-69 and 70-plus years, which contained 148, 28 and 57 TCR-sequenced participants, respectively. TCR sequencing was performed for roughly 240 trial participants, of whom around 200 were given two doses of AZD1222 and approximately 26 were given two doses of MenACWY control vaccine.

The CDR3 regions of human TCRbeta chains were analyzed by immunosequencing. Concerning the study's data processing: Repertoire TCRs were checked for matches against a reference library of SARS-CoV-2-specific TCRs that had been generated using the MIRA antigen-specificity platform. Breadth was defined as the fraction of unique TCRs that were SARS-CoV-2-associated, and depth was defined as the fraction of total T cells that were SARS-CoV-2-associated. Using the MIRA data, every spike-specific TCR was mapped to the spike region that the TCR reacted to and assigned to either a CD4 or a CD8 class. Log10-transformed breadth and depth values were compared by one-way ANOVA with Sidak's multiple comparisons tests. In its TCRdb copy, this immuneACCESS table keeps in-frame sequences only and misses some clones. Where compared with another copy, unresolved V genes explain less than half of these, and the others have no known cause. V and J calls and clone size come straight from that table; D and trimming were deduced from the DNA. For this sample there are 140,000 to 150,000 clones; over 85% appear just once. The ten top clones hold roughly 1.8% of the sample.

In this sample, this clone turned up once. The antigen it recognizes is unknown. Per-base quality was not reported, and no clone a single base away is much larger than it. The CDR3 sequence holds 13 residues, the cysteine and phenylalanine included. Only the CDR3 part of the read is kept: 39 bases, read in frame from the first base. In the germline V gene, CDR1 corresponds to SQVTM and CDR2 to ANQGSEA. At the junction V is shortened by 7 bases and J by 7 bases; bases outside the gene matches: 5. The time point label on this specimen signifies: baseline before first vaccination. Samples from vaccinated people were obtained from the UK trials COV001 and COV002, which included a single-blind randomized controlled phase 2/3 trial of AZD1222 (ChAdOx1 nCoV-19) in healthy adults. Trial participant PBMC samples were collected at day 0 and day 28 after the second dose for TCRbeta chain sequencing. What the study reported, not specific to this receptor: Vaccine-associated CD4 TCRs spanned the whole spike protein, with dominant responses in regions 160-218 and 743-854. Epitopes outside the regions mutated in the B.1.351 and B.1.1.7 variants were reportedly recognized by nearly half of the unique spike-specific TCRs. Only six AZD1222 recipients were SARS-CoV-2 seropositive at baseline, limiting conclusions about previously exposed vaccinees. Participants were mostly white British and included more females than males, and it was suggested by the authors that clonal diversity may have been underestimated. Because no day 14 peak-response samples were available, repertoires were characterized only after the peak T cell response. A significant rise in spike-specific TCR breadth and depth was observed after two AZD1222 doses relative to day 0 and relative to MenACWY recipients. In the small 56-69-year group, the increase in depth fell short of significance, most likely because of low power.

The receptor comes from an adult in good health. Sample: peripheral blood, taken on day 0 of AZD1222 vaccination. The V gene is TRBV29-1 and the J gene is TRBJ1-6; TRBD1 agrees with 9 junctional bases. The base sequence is TGCAGCGCAGGGGACAGGGTGAATTCACCCCTCCACTTT. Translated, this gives CSAGDRVNSPLHF.